Shown below are 10 T cell receptor beta chains from a single sample sequenced in a study of cytomegalovirus exposure and HLA in healthy donors. Use of 60 Vbeta and 13 Jbeta primers characterized the PCR. Only in-frame clones appear in the TCRdb table, and some are missing; sequencing was by immunoSEQ multiplex PCR. The sample consists of more than 95,000 clones, 70% to 85% of them appearing once. Sample: PBMCs. The receptors come from a man between 40 and 49 years old in good health and CMV-seropositive.

The rearrangement links TRBV29-1 to TRBJ1-2; D might be TRBD1 (6 bases). The CDR3 length is 13 residues. V shed 4 bases and J shed 8 bases, with 17 bases lying between them. Germline V gives CDR1 SQVTM, CDR2 ANQGSEA. The chain's CDR3 is CSVADGKGGGYTF. For the CDR3, the DNA is TGCAGCGTTGCGGACGGAAAAGGGGGAGGCTACACCTTC.

The chain combines TRBV6-5 with TRBJ2-1; D call uncertain. The CDR3 is made up of 12 amino acids. V was pared by 5 bases and J by 5 bases, with 7 bases between. The V gene's germline CDR1 is MNHEY and CDR2 SVGAGI. In DNA form, the CDR3 reads TGTGCCAGCAGTACAATGGACAATGAGCAGTTCTTC. It translates to CASSTMDNEQFF.

The J gene is TRBJ2-5, the V gene TRBV4-1; 13 bases match TRBD2. The CDR3 contains 17 residues. Germline values: CDR1 MGHRA, CDR2 YSYEKL. Losses at the gene ends were 0 bases for V and 1 base for J; bases not matched to a gene: 2. The DNA for the CDR3 is TGCGCCAGCAGCCAAGAGACTAGCGGGGGGCTCCAAGAGACCCAGTACTTC. This gives the protein CASSQETSGGLQETQYF.

This clone was seen more than once but under ten times. The chain carries TRBV5-4 and TRBJ2-7; 9 bases agree with TRBD1. Unmatched junction bases numbered 5, after V lost 4 bases and J lost 0 bases. This CDR3 comprises 15 residues. Germline CDR1 and CDR2: SGHNT and YYREEE (reference sequence). The CDR3: CASSAGTGTSYEQYF. The CDR3 nucleotides are TGTGCCAGCAGCGCCGGGACAGGGACCTCCTACGAGCAGTACTTC.

The chain links TRBV6-1 to TRBJ1-6, with no clear D. V was pared by 1 base and J by 3 bases, with 7 bases between. The germline V gene has CDR1 MNHNS and CDR2 SASEGT. CDR3 length: 15 amino acids. The CDR3 nucleotides are TGTGCCAGCAGTGAAGACAGTCTCTATAATTCACCCCTCCACTTT. This encodes CASSEDSLYNSPLHF.

This rearrangement joins TRBV6-5 to TRBJ1-6; D is possibly TRBD1 (6 bases). The ends were cut back, 4 bases at V and 5 bases at J, with 9 bases in the middle. This CDR3 has 14 amino acids. Germline V lookup: CDR1 MNHEY, CDR2 SVGAGI. CDR3 sequence reads: CASSSGQHNSPLHF. Here the CDR3 DNA reads TGTGCCAGCAGTTCTGGACAGCATAATTCACCCCTCCACTTT.

The chain employs TRBV7-8 and TRBJ2-1; D gene ambiguous. The V gene lost 2 bases and the J gene lost 0 bases, with 14 bases spanning the gap. The CDR3 spans 17 residues. Per germline, CDR1 SGHVS and CDR2 FQNEAQ. The CDR3 spells CASSLYFADYSYNEQFF. Written as DNA, the CDR3 is TGTGCCAGCAGCTTATATTTCGCAGATTACTCCTACAATGAGCAGTTCTTC.

J is TRBJ2-3 and V is TRBV6-5; 10 nucleotides line up with TRBD1. The CDR3 has 15 amino acids. Germline loops: CDR1 MNHEY, CDR2 SVGAGI. Unmatched junction bases numbered 3, after V lost 6 bases and J lost 0 bases. The CDR3 loop reads CASRGDRGSTDTQYF. The CDR3 DNA reads TGTGCCAGCAGGGGGGACAGGGGAAGCACAGATACGCAGTATTTT.

This clone showed up just once. This chain joins TRBV6-6 and TRBJ1-2, with 7 bases fitting TRBD1. The CDR3 runs to 14 residues. Trimming took 6 bases from V and 5 from J; bases not matched to a gene: 9. Per germline, CDR1 MNHNY and CDR2 SVGAGI (reference sequence). The CDR3 loop is CASRPTGSEYGYTF. Written as DNA, the CDR3 is TGTGCCAGCAGGCCGACAGGGTCAGAGTATGGCTACACCTTC.

This rearrangement joins TRBV5-1 to TRBJ2-5; TRBD2 is a possible D gene (5 bases). Germline values: CDR1 SGHRS, CDR2 YFSETQ. Trimming took off 4 bases at V and 4 bases at J, with 17 bases between the two ends. The CDR3 totals 15 residues. The CDR3 region is CASSPLASRGETQYF. The CDR3 coding sequence is TGCGCCAGCAGCCCCCTTGCTAGCCGGGGAGAGACCCAGTACTTC.